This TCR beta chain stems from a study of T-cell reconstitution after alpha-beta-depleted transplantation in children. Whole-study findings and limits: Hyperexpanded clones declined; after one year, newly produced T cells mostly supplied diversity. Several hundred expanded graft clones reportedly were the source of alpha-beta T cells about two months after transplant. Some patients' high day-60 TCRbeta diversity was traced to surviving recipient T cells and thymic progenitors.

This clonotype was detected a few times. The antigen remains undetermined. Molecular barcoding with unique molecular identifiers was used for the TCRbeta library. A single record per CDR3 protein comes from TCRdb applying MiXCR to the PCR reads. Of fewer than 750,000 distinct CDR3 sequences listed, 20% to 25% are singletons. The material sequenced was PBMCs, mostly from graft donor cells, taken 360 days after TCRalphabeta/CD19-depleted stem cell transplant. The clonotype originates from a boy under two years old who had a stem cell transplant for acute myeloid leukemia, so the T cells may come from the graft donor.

CDR3 loop: CSASHGTSAGDTQYF. The CDR3 nucleotides read TGCAGTGCTAGCCACGGGACATCAGCGGGGGATACGCAGTATTTT. The gene calls are TRBV20-1 and TRBJ2-3; a possible D gene is TRBD2 (7 bases). The ends were cut back, 3 bases at V and 6 bases at J, with 19 bases in the middle. Per germline, CDR1 DFQATT and CDR2 SNEGSKA (reference sequence). CDR3 length: 15 amino acids.